These 26 T cell receptor beta chains share one sample of origin, sequenced in a study of T cells in Graves' hyperthyroidism and ophthalmopathy. Amplification yielded TCR beta CDR3 regions, with RNA transcripts as the source. HTBI primers were employed in a first-round RT-PCR of the TCR CDR3. Each CDR3 protein is one row after TCRdb ran MiXCR on the multiplex PCR reads. The repertoire has roughly 510,000 distinct CDR3 sequences, 20% to 25% of them found once; the top ten carry approximately 26%. The sequencing input was blood. All receptors derive from a man aged 18 to 30 with Graves' hyperthyroidism.

The sample holds many counts of this clonotype. The rearrangement joins TRBV6-5 to TRBJ2-5, with 8 bases lining up with TRBD2. With 3 bases clipped from V and 5 bases from J, the junction kept 5 bases outside the gene matches. The germline CDR1 and CDR2 sequences are MNHEY and SVGAGI. This CDR3 is built from 14 residues. For the CDR3, the DNA is TGTGCCAGCAGTTATCAGGGACTAGGGGAGACCCAGTACTTC. Protein sequence: CASSYQGLGETQYF.

This clonotype was counted many times. The chain is built from TRBV19 and TRBJ2-5, with 9 bases fitting TRBD1. The CDR3 has 14 residues. Unmatched junction bases numbered 9, after V lost 4 bases and J lost 9 bases. From germline, CDR1 is LNHDA and CDR2 SQIVND (reference sequence). As DNA, the CDR3 is TGTGCCAGTAGTACGGGACAGGGCACCGCGGCCCAGTACTTC. Translating it yields CASSTGQGTAAQYF.

This clonotype has more than one count but fewer than ten. CDR3 coding DNA: TGTGCCAGCAGACAGGAATTATATTCACCCCTCCACTTT. This gives the protein CASRQELYSPLHF. The chain employs TRBV6-4 and TRBJ1-6; the D gene is possibly TRBD1 (5 bases). CDR1 is MRHNA, CDR2 SNTAGT, per germline. This CDR3 has 13 residues. V lost 6 bases and J lost 8, with 11 bases in between.

Turning to this clonotype: Just one base apart from a much larger clone, this may be a read error. The chain joins TRBV7-9 to TRBJ2-5, with D perhaps matching TRBD1 or TRBD2 (6 bases each). CDR3 size: 14 residues. CDR1 is SEHNR, CDR2 FQNEAQ, per germline (reference sequence). The CDR3 DNA sequence: TGTGCCAGCTGGGGGGACACCGACCAAGAGACCCAGTGCTTC. Translated: CASWGDTDQETQCF.

This clonotype was found many times. The chain links TRBV6-5 to TRBJ2-5; perhaps TRBD2 as D (6 bases). The CDR3 is made up of 14 amino acids. Per the germline V gene, CDR1 is MNHEY and CDR2 is SVGAGI. Deletions cut 5 bases from V and 7 bases from J, with 17 bases between. The CDR3: CASSQTRDVWTQYF. CDR3 nucleotides: TGTGCCAGCAGTCAGACTAGAGACGTATGGACCCAGTACTTC.

This clonotype was observed many times. CDR3 region: CSAPGHLFNYGYTF. CDR3 in DNA: TGCAGTGCACCGGGACATCTATTTAACTATGGCTACACCTTC. This chain joins TRBV20-1 and TRBJ1-2, with a possible D match to TRBD1 (6 bases). Per the germline V gene, CDR1 is DFQATT and CDR2 is SNEGSKA (reference sequence). Trimming pared 6 bases from V and 1 base from J, leaving 15 bases between. The CDR3 contains 14 residues.

This clonotype was counted ten times or more. The J gene is TRBJ1-1, the V gene TRBV28; no clear D gene. Per germline, CDR1 MDHEN and CDR2 SYDVKM. The CDR3 spans 13 residues. The V and J ends lost 6 bases and 3 bases respectively, with 11 bases between them. CDR3 residues: CASRLRRYTEAFF. DNA of the CDR3: TGTGCCAGCAGACTACGGCGGTACACTGAAGCTTTCTTT.

The sample holds a few counts of this clonotype. The chain links TRBV9 to TRBJ2-2, with a weak D call TRBD2 (6 bases). Germline V gives CDR1 SGDLS, CDR2 YYNGEE. V lost 0 bases, J lost 4 bases, and 13 bases lay in between. The CDR3 sequence is 16 residues long. For the CDR3, the DNA is TGTGCCAGCAGCGTAGGGACTACCCCGGTCACCGGGGAGCTGTTTTTT. Translation gives CASSVGTTPVTGELFF. The full variable domain, in which reference TRBV9 and TRBJ2-2 provide the parts outside the CDR3, is DSGVTQTPKHLITATGQRVTLRCSPRSGDLSVYWYQQSLDQGLQFLIQYYNGEERAKGNILERFSAQQFPDLHSELNLSSLELGDSALYFCASSVGTTPVTGELFFGEGSRLTVL.

This chain connects TRBV6-5 to TRBJ1-2; 10 nucleotides match TRBD1. CDR3 length: 15 amino acids. In germline, CDR1 is MNHEY, CDR2 SVGAGI. After removal of 4 bases from V and 5 bases from J, the junction contained 7 bases not matched to a gene. CDR3 sequence: CASSWSLGQGYGYTF. Here the CDR3 DNA reads TGTGCCAGCAGTTGGAGTTTGGGACAGGGGTATGGCTACACCTTC.

This clonotype was seen ten or more times. Germline and junction disagree at one end, which may indicate a read error. Written as DNA, the CDR3 is TGTGCCGGTAGGGTACAGGGGCCGGCGAACACCGGGGAGCTGTTTTTT. Translated: CAGRVQGPANTGELFF. The rearrangement uses TRBV19 and TRBJ2-2, with 7 bases lining up with TRBD1. Germline V gene data show CDR1 as LNHDA and CDR2 as SQIVND (reference sequence). This CDR3 has 16 amino acids.

This clonotype occurred many times. The chain has TRBV12-3 or TRBV12-4 and TRBJ1-2; perhaps TRBD1 as D (6 bases). CDR3 size: 14 residues. V lost 6 bases and J lost 2, with 13 bases in between. CDR3 sequence reads: CASRTGAVNYGYTF. DNA for the CDR3: TGTGCCAGCAGGACGGGGGCGGTAAACTATGGCTACACCTTC.

This clonotype appeared many times. V usage is TRBV28 and J usage is TRBJ1-2; maybe TRBD1 (5 bases). The germline CDR1 and CDR2 sequences are MDHEN and SYDVKM. The CDR3 has 14 residues. V dropped 3 bases and J dropped 1 base, with 9 bases sitting between them. The CDR3: CASSFQGVNYGYTF. The CDR3 DNA reads TGTGCCAGCAGTTTCCAGGGTGTTAACTATGGCTACACCTTC.

This clonotype was counted many times. V is TRBV12-3 or TRBV12-4 and J is TRBJ2-7, with D perhaps assigned TRBD1 or TRBD2 (6 bases each). V was clipped by 3 bases and J by 7 bases, with 19 bases between them. This CDR3 region has 15 residues. The CDR3, as DNA: TGTGCCAGCAGTTTGTTTGGGCCGGGGGCGAGGGAGCAGTACTTC. Translated, it gives CASSLFGPGAREQYF.

Notes on this clonotype: Given a much more abundant clone one base away, this may be a read error. In this CDR3 the conserved last residue, phenylalanine or tryptophan, is missing, so a read error is likely. The rearrangement joins TRBV2 to TRBJ1-1, with D possibly TRBD1 on 5 matching bases. The CDR3 covers 12 residues. Germline V gene lookup returns CDR1 SNHLY and CDR2 FYNNEI. V shed 7 bases and J shed 4 bases, with 10 bases lying between them. CDR3 DNA: TGTGCCAGCATCCGGGGGACCACTGAAGCTTTCTTG. Translation gives CASIRGTTEAFL.

This clonotype was counted between two and nine times. This may arise from a read error, as a much more abundant clone is one base away. The chain employs TRBV3-1 and TRBJ1-5; perhaps TRBD1 as D (5 bases). The length of the CDR3 is 12 residues. V lost 3 bases, J lost 5 bases, and 5 bases lay in between. Germline CDR1 and CDR2: LGHDT and YNNKEL (reference sequence). In nucleotides, the CDR3 is TGTGCCAGCAGCCAGGGACATCAGCCCCAGCATTTT. Its protein is CASSQGHQPQHF.

This clonotype was picked up a small number of times. The chain joins TRBV14 to TRBJ2-5; D unclear. The CDR3 has 14 residues. Germline CDR1 reads SGHDN; CDR2 reads FVKESK. Trimming took 0 bases from V and 4 from J, leaving 9 bases between them. The CDR3 spells CASSQEGMGETQYF. The CDR3 nucleotides read TGTGCCAGCAGCCAAGAAGGAATGGGAGAGACCCAGTACTTC.

The chain recombines TRBV28 with TRBJ1-5; possible D gene TRBD1, 5 bases. Germline V gene lookup returns CDR1 MDHEN and CDR2 SYDVKM. The CDR3 has 15 residues. V was cut by 5 bases and J by 0 bases, with 11 bases left in between. CDR3 in amino acids: CASSGGTGSNQPQHF. As DNA, the CDR3 is TGTGCCAGCAGTGGGGGAACTGGTAGCAATCAGCCCCAGCATTTT.

In its sample, this clonotype was seen many times. This chain joins TRBV13 and TRBJ2-5; TRBD1 might be the D (6 bases). Per germline, CDR1 PRHDT and CDR2 FYEKMQ (reference sequence). This CDR3 is 13 amino acids long. Trimming took off 5 bases at V and 7 bases at J, with 14 bases between the two ends. The CDR3 loop reads CASSPPTGPTQYF. Written as DNA, the CDR3 is TGTGCCAGCAGCCCACCGACAGGCCCGACCCAGTACTTC.

The chain recombines TRBV12-3 or TRBV12-4 with TRBJ2-7, with 11 bases aligning to TRBD1. CDR3 length: 15 residues. Trimming cost V 6 bases and J 5 bases; bases outside gene matches: 9. The CDR3 DNA sequence: TGTGCCAGCAGATCCGGGACAGGGGGTTTCAACGAGCAGTACTTC. It encodes CASRSGTGGFNEQYF.

The V gene is TRBV30, the J gene TRBJ2-7; 10 bases map to TRBD1. The germline V gene encodes CDR1 GTSNPN and CDR2 SVGIG (reference sequence). The CDR3 contains 13 residues. V lost 5 bases and J lost 6; bases outside the gene matches: 7. The CDR3 coding sequence is TGTGCCTGGGCTGGGGACAGGGGCGGCGAGCAGTACTTC. This sequence encodes CAWAGDRGGEQYF.

The genes are TRBV28 and TRBJ2-7; either TRBD1 or TRBD2 may fit D (5 bases each). V gave up 8 bases and J gave up 1 base, with 12 bases separating them. The CDR3 is 13 amino acids. The V gene's germline CDR1 is MDHEN and CDR2 SYDVKM. Here the CDR3 reads CASQWGPSYEQYF. CDR3 sequence (DNA): TGTGCCAGCCAGTGGGGACCGTCCTACGAGCAGTACTTC.

The gene calls are TRBV28 and TRBJ2-7; no firm D call. Germline V gives CDR1 MDHEN, CDR2 SYDVKM. The CDR3 contains 12 residues. V lost 8 bases to trimming and J lost 9 bases, with 17 bases between them. The CDR3 protein is CASSPSSSGQYF. Here the CDR3 DNA reads TGTGCCAGCTCACCAAGTAGTTCCGGGCAGTACTTC.

The rearrangement uses TRBV6-2 or TRBV6-3 and TRBJ1-4; D might be TRBD1 (5 bases). The V gene's germline CDR1 is MNHEY and CDR2 SVGEGT. Trimming removed 0 bases at V and 4 bases at J, with 15 bases between. This CDR3 contains 17 residues. DNA for the CDR3: TGTGCCAGCAGTTACTCAACCGGGACGGCTTTTAATGAAAAACTGTTTTTT. Translation: CASSYSTGTAFNEKLFF.

This clonotype has a count of ten or more. The chain combines TRBV6-5 with TRBJ2-2; tentatively, D is TRBD2 (5 bases). Between the trimmed V and J ends, which lost 1 base and 6 bases, there was a span of 12 bases. Looked up from germline, CDR1 is MNHEY and CDR2 is SVGAGI. This CDR3 is built from 15 residues. CDR3 nucleotides: TGTGCCAGCAGTTACTGGGATCGGGGAGCCGGGGAGCTGTTTTTT. As protein: CASSYWDRGAGELFF.

This clonotype was recorded many times. The chain combines TRBV27 with TRBJ2-7; perhaps TRBD2 as D (6 bases). CDR3 size: 16 residues. Germline assignment: CDR1 MNHEY and CDR2 SMNVEV (reference sequence). The V end was cut by 3 bases, the J end by 0 bases, with 15 bases between. Here the CDR3 reads CASSLSRGVSSYEQYF. The CDR3 nucleotides read TGTGCCAGCAGTTTGTCCCGCGGGGTCTCCTCCTACGAGCAGTACTTC.

The chain combines TRBV4-1 with TRBJ1-2; D gene unclear. CDR1 MGHRA and CDR2 YSYEKL come from the germline V gene. This CDR3 has 14 residues. V dropped 1 base and J dropped 6 bases, with 12 bases sitting between them. The DNA for the CDR3 is TGCGCCAGCAGCCAAGTTGGGGAAAAGAATGGCTACACCTTC. The encoded protein is CASSQVGEKNGYTF.